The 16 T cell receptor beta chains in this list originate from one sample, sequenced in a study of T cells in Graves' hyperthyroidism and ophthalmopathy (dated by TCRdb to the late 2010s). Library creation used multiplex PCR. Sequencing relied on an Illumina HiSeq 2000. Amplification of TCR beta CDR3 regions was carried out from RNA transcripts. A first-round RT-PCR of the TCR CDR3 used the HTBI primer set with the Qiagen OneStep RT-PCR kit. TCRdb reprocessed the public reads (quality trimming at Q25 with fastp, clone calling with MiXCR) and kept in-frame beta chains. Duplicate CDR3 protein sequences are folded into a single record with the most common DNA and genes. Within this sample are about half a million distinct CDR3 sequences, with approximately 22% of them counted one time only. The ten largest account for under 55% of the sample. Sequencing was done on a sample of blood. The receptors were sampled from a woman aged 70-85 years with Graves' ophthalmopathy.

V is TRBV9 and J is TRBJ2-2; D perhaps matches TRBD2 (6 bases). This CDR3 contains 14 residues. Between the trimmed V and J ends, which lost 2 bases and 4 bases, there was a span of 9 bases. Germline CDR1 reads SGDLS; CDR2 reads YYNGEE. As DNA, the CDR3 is TGTGCCAGCAGCGTTGCGGGACTCACCGGGGAGCTGTTTTTT. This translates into CASSVAGLTGELFF.

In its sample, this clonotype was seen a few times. DNA of the CDR3: TGCAGTGCGGGCCGTATGGGAAACACTGAAGCTTTCTTT. It is translated as CSAGRMGNTEAFF. This chain joins TRBV20-1 and TRBJ1-1, with unresolved D. The V gene's germline CDR1 is DFQATT and CDR2 SNEGSKA (reference sequence). This CDR3 comprises 13 residues. V lost 6 bases to trimming and J lost 2 bases, with 13 bases between them.

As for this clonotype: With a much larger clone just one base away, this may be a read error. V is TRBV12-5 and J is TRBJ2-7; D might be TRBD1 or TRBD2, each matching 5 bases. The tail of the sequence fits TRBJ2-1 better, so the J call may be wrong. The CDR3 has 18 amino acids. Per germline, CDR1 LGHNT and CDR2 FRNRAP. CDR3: CASGLVRFGAGRPYEQFF. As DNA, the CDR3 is TGTGCTAGTGGTTTGGTACGCTTCGGGGCAGGAAGACCCTACGAGCAGTTCTTC.

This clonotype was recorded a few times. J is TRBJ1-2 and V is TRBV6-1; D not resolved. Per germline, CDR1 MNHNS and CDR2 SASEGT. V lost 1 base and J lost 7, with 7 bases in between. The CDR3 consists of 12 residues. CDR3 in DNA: TGTGCCAGCAGTGAAGTAGGTCCTGGCTACACCTTC. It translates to CASSEVGPGYTF.

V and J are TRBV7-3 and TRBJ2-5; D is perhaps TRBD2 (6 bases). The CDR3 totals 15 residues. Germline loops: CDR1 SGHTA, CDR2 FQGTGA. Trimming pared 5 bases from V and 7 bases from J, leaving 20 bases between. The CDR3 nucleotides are TGTGCCAGCAGCCTCGGACTACCCGGTGACGGGACCCAGTACTTC. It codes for CASSLGLPGDGTQYF. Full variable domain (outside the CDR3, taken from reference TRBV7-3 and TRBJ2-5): GAGVSQTPSNKVTEKGKYVELRCDPISGHTALYWYRQSLGQGPEFLIYFQGTGAADDSGLPNDRFFAVRPEGSVSTLKIQRTERGDSAVYLCASSLGLPGDGTQYFGPGTRLLVL.

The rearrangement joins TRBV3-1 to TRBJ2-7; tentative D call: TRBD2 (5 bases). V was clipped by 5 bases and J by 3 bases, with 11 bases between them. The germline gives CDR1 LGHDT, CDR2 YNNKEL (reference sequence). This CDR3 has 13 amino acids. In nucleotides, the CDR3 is TGTGCCAGCAGCATACGAGGGAACTACGAGCAGTACTTC. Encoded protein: CASSIRGNYEQYF.

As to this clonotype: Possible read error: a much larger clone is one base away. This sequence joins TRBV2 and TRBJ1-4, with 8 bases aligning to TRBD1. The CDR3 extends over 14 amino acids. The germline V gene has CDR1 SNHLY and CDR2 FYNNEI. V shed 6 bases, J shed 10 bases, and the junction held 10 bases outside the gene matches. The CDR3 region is CASRAQGVSGKLFF. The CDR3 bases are TGTGCCAGCAGGGCACAGGGGGTTAGTGGAAAACTGTTTTTT.

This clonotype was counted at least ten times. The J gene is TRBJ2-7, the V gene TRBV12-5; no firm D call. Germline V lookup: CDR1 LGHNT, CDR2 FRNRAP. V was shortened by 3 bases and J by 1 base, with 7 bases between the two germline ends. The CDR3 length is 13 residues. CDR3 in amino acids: CASGLELSYEQYF. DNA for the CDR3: TGTGCTAGTGGTTTAGAGCTGTCCTACGAGCAGTACTTC.

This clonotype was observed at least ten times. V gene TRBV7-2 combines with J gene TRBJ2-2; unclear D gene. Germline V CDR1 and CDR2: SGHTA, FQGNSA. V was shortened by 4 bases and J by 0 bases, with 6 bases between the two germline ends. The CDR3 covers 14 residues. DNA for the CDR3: TGTGCCAGCAGCTCAAAAACGAACACCGGGGAGCTGTTTTTT. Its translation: CASSSKTNTGELFF.

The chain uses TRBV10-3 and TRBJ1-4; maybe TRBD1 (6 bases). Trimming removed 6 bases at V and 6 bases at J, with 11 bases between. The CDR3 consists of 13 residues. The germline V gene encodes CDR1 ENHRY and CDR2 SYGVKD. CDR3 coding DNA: TGTGCCATCAGAGGGGGGGGGGATGAAAAACTGTTTTTT. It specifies CAIRGGGDEKLFF.

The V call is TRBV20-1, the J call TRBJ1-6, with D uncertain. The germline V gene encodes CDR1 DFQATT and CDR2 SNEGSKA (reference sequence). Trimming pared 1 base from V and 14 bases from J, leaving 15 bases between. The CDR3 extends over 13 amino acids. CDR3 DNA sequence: TGCAGTGCTAGAGCTGGCCCGGGCGGGGCCCTCCACTTT. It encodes CSARAGPGGALHF.

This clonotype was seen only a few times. DNA for the CDR3: TGTGCCAGCAGCTTGGTTGTAGGAGTCTACGAGCAGTACTTC. It specifies CASSLVVGVYEQYF. The chain is built from TRBV5-5 and TRBJ2-7; no definite D call. In germline, CDR1 is SGHKS, CDR2 YYEKEE (reference sequence). Deletions cut 0 bases from V and 3 bases from J, with 10 bases between. This CDR3 is built from 14 residues.

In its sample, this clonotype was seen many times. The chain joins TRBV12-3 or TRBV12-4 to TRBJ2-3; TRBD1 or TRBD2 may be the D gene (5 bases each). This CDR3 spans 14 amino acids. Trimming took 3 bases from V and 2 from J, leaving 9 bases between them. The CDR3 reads CASSFTGPTDTQYF. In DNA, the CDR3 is TGTGCCAGCAGTTTTACGGGACCCACAGATACGCAGTATTTT.

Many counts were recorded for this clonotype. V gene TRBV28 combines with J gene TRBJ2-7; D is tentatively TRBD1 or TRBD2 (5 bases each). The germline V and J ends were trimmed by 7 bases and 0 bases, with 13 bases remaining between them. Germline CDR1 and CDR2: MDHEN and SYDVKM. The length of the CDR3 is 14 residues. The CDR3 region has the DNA TGTGCCAGCAAACAGGACGGGATCTCCTACGAGCAGTACTTC. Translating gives CASKQDGISYEQYF.

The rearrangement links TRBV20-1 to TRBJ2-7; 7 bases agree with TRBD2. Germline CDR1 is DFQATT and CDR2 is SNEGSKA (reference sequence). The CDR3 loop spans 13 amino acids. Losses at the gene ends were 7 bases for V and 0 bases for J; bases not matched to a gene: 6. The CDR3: CSGEGGVSYEQYF. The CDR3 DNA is TGCAGTGGGGAGGGCGGGGTCTCCTACGAGCAGTACTTC.

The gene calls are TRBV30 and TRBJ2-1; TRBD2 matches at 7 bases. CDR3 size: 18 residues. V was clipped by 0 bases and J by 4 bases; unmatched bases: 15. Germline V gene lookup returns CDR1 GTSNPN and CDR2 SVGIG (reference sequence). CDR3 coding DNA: TGTGCCTGGAGTGTACGATCGCCAGGACTAGTCACGTACAATGAGCAGTTCTTC. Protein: CAWSVRSPGLVTYNEQFF.